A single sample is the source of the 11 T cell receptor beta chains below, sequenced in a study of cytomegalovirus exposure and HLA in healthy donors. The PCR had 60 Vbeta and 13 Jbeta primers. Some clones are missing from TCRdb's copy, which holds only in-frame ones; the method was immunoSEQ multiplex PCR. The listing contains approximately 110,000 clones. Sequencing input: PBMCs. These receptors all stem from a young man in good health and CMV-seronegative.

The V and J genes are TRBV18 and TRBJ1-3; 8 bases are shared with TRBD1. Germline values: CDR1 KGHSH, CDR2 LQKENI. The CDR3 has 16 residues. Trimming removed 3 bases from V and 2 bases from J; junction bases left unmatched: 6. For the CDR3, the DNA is TGTGCCAGCTCACCGATGGACAGGGCCACTGGAAACACCATATATTTT. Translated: CASSPMDRATGNTIYF.

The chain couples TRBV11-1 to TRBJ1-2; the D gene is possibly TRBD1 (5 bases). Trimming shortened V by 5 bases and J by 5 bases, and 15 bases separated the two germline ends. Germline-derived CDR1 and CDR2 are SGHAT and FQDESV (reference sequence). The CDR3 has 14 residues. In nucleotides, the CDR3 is TGTGCCAGCAGCCTTTCAGAGCGGGGGTATGGCTACACCTTC. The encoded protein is CASSLSERGYGYTF.

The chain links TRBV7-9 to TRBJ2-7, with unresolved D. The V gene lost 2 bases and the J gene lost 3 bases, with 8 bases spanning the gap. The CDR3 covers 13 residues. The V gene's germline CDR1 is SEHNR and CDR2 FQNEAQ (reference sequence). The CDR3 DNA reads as TGTGCCAGCAGCTTACAGAATGTCTACGAGCAGTACTTC. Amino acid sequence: CASSLQNVYEQYF.

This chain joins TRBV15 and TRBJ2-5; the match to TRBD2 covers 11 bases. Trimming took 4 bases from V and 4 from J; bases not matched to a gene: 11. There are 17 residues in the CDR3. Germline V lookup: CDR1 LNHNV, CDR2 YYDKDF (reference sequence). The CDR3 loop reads CATSILAGTSGGETQYF. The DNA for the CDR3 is TGTGCCACCAGCATCCTAGCAGGGACTAGCGGTGGAGAGACCCAGTACTTC.

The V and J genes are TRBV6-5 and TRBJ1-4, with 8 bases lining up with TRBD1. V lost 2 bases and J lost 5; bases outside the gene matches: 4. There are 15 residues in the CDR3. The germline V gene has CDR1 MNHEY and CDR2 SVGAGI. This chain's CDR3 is CASSYPGTGNEKLFF. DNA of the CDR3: TGTGCCAGCAGTTACCCTGGGACAGGAAATGAAAAACTGTTTTTT.

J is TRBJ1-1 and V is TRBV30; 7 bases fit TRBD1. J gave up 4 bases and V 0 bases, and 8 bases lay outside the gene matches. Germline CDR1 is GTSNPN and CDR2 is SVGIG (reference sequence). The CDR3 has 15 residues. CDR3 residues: CAWSVLDRESTEAFF. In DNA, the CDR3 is TGTGCCTGGAGTGTACTTGACAGGGAGAGCACTGAAGCTTTCTTT.

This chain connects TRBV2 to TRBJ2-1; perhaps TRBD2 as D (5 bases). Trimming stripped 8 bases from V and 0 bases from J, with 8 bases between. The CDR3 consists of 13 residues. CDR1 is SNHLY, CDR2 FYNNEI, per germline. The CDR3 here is CASRGSSYNEQFF. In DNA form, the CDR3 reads TGTGCCAGCCGTGGGAGCTCCTACAATGAGCAGTTCTTC.

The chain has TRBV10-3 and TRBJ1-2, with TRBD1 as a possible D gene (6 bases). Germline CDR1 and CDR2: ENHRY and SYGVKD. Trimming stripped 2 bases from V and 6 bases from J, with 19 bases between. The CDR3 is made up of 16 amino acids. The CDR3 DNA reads TGTGCCATCAGTGAGGCCCTAGCGGGGGGCGGCCATGGCTACACCTTC. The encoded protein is CAISEALAGGGHGYTF.

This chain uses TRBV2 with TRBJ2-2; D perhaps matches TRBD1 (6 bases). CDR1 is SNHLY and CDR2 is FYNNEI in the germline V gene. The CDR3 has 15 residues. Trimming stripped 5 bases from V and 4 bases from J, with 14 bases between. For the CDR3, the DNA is TGTGCCAGCAGTCCCAAGGGGGTTCTCACCGGGGAGCTGTTTTTT. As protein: CASSPKGVLTGELFF.

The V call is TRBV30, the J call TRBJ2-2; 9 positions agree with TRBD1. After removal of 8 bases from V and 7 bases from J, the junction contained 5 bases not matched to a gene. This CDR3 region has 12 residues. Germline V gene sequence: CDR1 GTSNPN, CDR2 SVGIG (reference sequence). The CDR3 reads CARDRDGGELFF. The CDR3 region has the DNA TGTGCCCGGGACAGGGATGGCGGGGAGCTGTTTTTT.

The CDR3 sequence is CAWGGTSADNEQFF. CDR3 bases: TGTGCCTGGGGGGGGACTAGCGCCGACAATGAGCAGTTCTTC. The chain combines TRBV30 with TRBJ2-1; TRBD2 matches at 10 bases. The CDR3 contains 14 residues. Germline lookup yields CDR1 GTSNPN and CDR2 SVGIG (reference sequence). V lost 5 bases and J lost 5; bases outside the gene matches: 6. The whole variable domain, remainder taken from reference TRBV30 and TRBJ2-1, is SQTIHQWPATLVQPVGSPLSLECTVEGTSNPNLYWYRQAAGRGLQLLFYSVGIGQISSEVPQNLSASRPQDRQFILSSKKLLLSDSGFYLCAWGGTSADNEQFFGPGTRLTVL.